This is a list of T cell receptor beta chains from one sample in a study of shared clonotypes between healthy human individuals. Produced via immunoSEQ multiplex PCR; TCRdb's table is partial and in-frame only. The sample has a few hundred thousand clones, around 81% seen once. The source material was PBMCs. The receptors were gathered from a woman in her forties in good health. Some clones in this sample may be carry-over from other donors' samples. The CDR3 runs from the conserved cysteine through the conserved F or W. A D gene is named only where the DNA matches it firmly. Clone size is shown for a subset of rows, as once, few, many or a class of expanded clone.

19,TRBV21-1,TRBJ2-7,NA,once,CASSKAFEFVAGRSYEQYF,TGTGCCAGCAGCAAAGCTTTCGAATTTGTGGCGGGGCGATCCTACGAGCAGTACTTC
16,TRBV5-1,TRBJ2-5,NA,few,CASSLLGSGSQETQYF,TGCGCCAGCAGTCTTTTGGGGAGCGGCAGTCAAGAGACCCAGTACTTC
14,TRBV9,TRBJ2-3,NA,NA,CASSVSPSALVQYF,TGTGCCAGCAGCGTATCCCCTAGCGCCCTTGTGCAGTATTTT
13,TRBV7-8,TRBJ1-1,NA,NA,CASSLQLNTEAFF,TGTGCCAGCAGCTTACAGCTGAACACTGAAGCTTTCTTT
15,TRBV2,TRBJ2-2,TRBD2,NA,CANSRTSANTGELFF,TGTGCCAACTCCCGGACTAGCGCTAACACCGGGGAGCTGTTTTTT
13,TRBV29-1,TRBJ2-3,TRBD2,NA,CSVAVSGMDTQYF,TGCAGCGTTGCGGTGAGCGGGATGGATACGCAGTATTTT
15,TRBV5-1,TRBJ1-1,TRBD1,few,CASSPGQGRNTEAFF,TGCGCCAGCAGCCCCGGACAGGGTCGGAACACTGAAGCTTTCTTT
11,TRBV10-2,TRBJ2-1,NA,once,CASSPGIKQFF,TGCGCCAGCTCGCCGGGAATCAAGCAGTTCTTC
15,TRBV15,TRBJ1-4,TRBD1,NA,CATSRGTGANEKLFF,TGTGCCACCAGCAGGGGGACAGGGGCTAATGAAAAACTGTTTTTT
13,TRBV30,TRBJ1-1,TRBD1,few,CAWSSTGGTEAFF,TGTGCCTGGAGTTCTACAGGGGGCACTGAAGCTTTCTTT
15,TRBV15,TRBJ1-1,NA,NA,CATSRDEGPGTEAFF,TGTGCCACCAGCAGAGATGAGGGGCCGGGGACTGAAGCTTTCTTT
14,TRBV6-1,TRBJ1-3,NA,NA,CASSQGHSGNTIYF,TGTGCCAGCAGTCAGGGGCACTCTGGAAACACCATATATTTT
16,TRBV5-4,TRBJ2-3,TRBD2,few,CASSLRLAGVTDTQYF,TGTGCCAGCAGCTTGCGTCTAGCGGGCGTCACAGATACGCAGTATTTT
12,TRBV19,TRBJ2-7,NA,once,CASSVSLGEQYF,TGTGCCAGTAGTGTCAGTCTTGGCGAGCAGTACTTC
14,TRBV6-5,TRBJ2-7,NA,once,CASKEAVNSYEQYF,TGTGCCAGCAAGGAAGCGGTAAATTCCTACGAGCAGTACTTC
13,TRBV7-2,TRBJ2-1,NA,NA,CASSLEQIHEQFF,TGTGCCAGCAGCTTAGAACAGATTCATGAGCAGTTCTTC
16,TRBV19,TRBJ2-1,TRBD1,NA,CASTSTGTASYNEQFF,TGTGCCAGTACATCCACCGGGACAGCTTCCTACAATGAGCAGTTCTTC
15,TRBV4-3,TRBJ2-5,NA,many,CASSQDTGKGETQYF,TGCGCCAGCAGCCAAGATACGGGGAAGGGAGAGACCCAGTACTTC
15,TRBV7-9,TRBJ2-3,TRBD1,NA,CASSLWTGMTDTQYF,TGTGCCAGCAGCTTATGGACAGGGATGACAGATACGCAGTATTTT
15,TRBV30,TRBJ1-4,TRBD1,NA,CAWGPQTGLSEKLLF,TGTGCCTGGGGCCCCCAGACAGGGCTTAGTGAAAAACTGCTTTTT
13,TRBV28,TRBJ2-7,TRBD1,NA,CASRPGQTYEQYF,TGTGCCAGCAGGCCGGGACAGACCTACGAGCAGTACTTC
15,TRBV11-2,TRBJ2-5,NA,many,CASSSRVATEETQYF,TGTGCCAGCAGCTCGAGGGTAGCGACCGAAGAGACCCAGTACTTC
15,TRBV7-6,TRBJ2-7,TRBD1,NA,CASSLGRGPHYEQYF,TGTGCCAGCAGCTTAGGCAGGGGGCCCCACTACGAGCAGTACTTC